This T cell receptor beta chain was recorded in a study of shared T cell receptors in the human thymus. From germline, CDR1 is SNHLY and CDR2 FYNNEI. CDR3 length: 14 amino acids. V was clipped by 6 bases and J by 0 bases; unmatched bases: 3. Assay used: immunoSEQ multiplex PCR; TCRdb lists only in-frame clones, some missing. The data contain about 660,000 clones, 85% to 90% of them singletons. This sample also appeared in a second study, on human thymus T cells.

This TCR came from a boy under two years old with a congenital heart defect. The V call is TRBV2, the J call TRBJ2-3; 7 positions agree with TRBD1. Specimen: thymocytes. The chain's CDR3 is CASRRGRSTDTQYF. For the CDR3, the DNA is TGTGCCAGCAGAAGGGGGCGGAGCACAGATACGCAGTATTTT.